In its sample, the clone carrying this T cell receptor beta chain was seen a few times. The antigen remains undetermined. V was pared by 1 base and J by 1 base, with 13 bases between. The CDR3 consists of 16 residues. Per germline, CDR1 LGHNA and CDR2 YNFKEQ. The data derive from a study of beta chain features in type 1 diabetes. General study results and limits: Type 1 diabetes patients showed a moderate but significant shortening of TCRB CDR3s in all four CD4+ subsets. HLA effects on TCRB rearrangement stayed unresolved here.

All of the isolated RNA was reverse transcribed, so expressed TCRB transcripts were sequenced. Assay used: immunoSEQ multiplex PCR; TCRdb lists only in-frame clones, some missing. The sample lists 640,000 or so clones; around 15% were seen once. Material for sequencing was naive CD4+ T cells from blood. J is TRBJ1-1 and V is TRBV4-2; unclear D gene. The receptor was derived from a man between 18 and 35 years old with type 1 diabetes. CDR3 sequence (DNA): TGTGCCAGCAGCCAAGCCCAACCGATTACGAACACTGAAGCTTTCTTT. Protein product: CASSQAQPITNTEAFF.